These 9 T cell receptor beta chains were all obtained from the same sample, sequenced in a study of T-cell memory formation after mild COVID-19. TCRdb re-called the 5' RACE reads with MiXCR, one entry per CDR3 protein. This table has around 150,000 distinct CDR3 sequences, about 14% appearing once. The sequenced sample was PBMCs or a T cell subset sorted from them (not recorded which). These receptors were collected from an adult woman who had mild COVID-19 (a few samples of this study predate the infection). Cell type and time point are not known.

V and J are TRBV19 and TRBJ2-1; 7 nucleotides match TRBD2. The V and J ends lost 6 bases and 2 bases, in that order; junction bases with no gene match: 7. Germline lookup yields CDR1 LNHDA and CDR2 SQIVND (reference sequence). The CDR3 consists of 15 residues. The CDR3 coding sequence is TGTGCCAGTAGGCCCCGGGGGACTACCTACAATGAGCAGTTCTTC. Its protein product is CASRPRGTTYNEQFF. The full variable domain, with the rest looked up from reference TRBV19 and TRBJ2-1, is DGGITQSPKYLFRKEGQNVTLSCEQNLNHDAMYWYRQDPGQGLRLIYYSQIVNDFQKGDIAEGYSVSREKKESFPLTVTSAQKNPTAFYLCASRPRGTTYNEQFFGPGTRLTVL.

This clonotype showed up just a few times. This chain links TRBV3-1 with TRBJ1-2; D call uncertain. Trimming pared 4 bases from V and 2 bases from J, leaving 8 bases between. CDR1 and CDR2 (germline): LGHDT, YNNKEL (reference sequence). CDR3 length equals 13 residues. This CDR3 is CASSPRPNYGYTF. CDR3 nucleotides: TGTGCCAGCAGCCCGCGGCCGAACTATGGCTACACCTTC.

This clonotype was observed a handful of times. V is TRBV7-6 and J is TRBJ2-3, with a possible D match to TRBD2 (5 bases). The CDR3 sequence is 16 residues long. CDR1 SGHVS and CDR2 FNYEAQ come from the germline V gene. V dropped 4 bases and J dropped 1 base, with 15 bases sitting between them. CDR3 sequence (DNA): TGTGCCAGCAGCTCCCACTACCTGGAGGGCACAGATACGCAGTATTTT. Amino acid sequence: CASSSHYLEGTDTQYF.

This clonotype turned up a few times. This chain joins TRBV4-1 and TRBJ2-6; D might be TRBD1 (6 bases). V was trimmed by 4 bases and J by 2 bases, leaving 18 bases between them. Germline V gene data show CDR1 as MGHRA and CDR2 as YSYEKL. The CDR3 spans 18 residues. CDR3 residues: CASSPRDNEGTGANVLTF. The CDR3 DNA follows: TGCGCCAGCAGCCCCCGGGACAACGAAGGCACTGGGGCCAACGTCCTGACTTTC.

The chain links TRBV29-1 to TRBJ2-7; a possible D gene is TRBD2 (6 bases). The CDR3 length is 11 residues. V lost 6 bases, J lost 0 bases, and 6 bases lay in between. Germline-derived CDR1 and CDR2 are SQVTM and ANQGSEA. The CDR3 here is CSVGSSYEQYF. CDR3 sequence (DNA): TGCAGCGTCGGGAGCTCCTACGAGCAGTACTTC.

The chain employs TRBV25-1 and TRBJ1-3, with D uncertain. Germline V gives CDR1 MGHDK, CDR2 SYGVNS. The V end lost 0 bases, the J end lost 3 bases, and 6 bases lay between the germline ends. This CDR3 comprises 14 residues. The CDR3 reads CASSEYSYGNTIYF. CDR3 nucleotides: TGTGCCAGCAGTGAATACAGCTATGGAAACACCATATATTTT.

CDR3 bases: TGTGCCAGCAGTAGGGGGTGGATTAAGGGAGAGAAAAATTCACCCCTCCACTTT. As protein: CASSRGWIKGEKNSPLHF. V gene TRBV7-8 combines with J gene TRBJ1-6, with D possibly TRBD1 on 6 matching bases. This CDR3 comprises 18 residues. V was cut by 6 bases and J by 7 bases, with 25 bases left in between. The germline CDR1 and CDR2 sequences are SGHVS and FQNEAQ.

This clonotype turned up a few times. The chain couples TRBV4-2 to TRBJ2-3; 9 bases map to TRBD2. The ends lost 2 bases at V and 4 bases at J; junction bases unmatched: 7. Germline V gene sequence: CDR1 LGHNA, CDR2 YNFKEQ. The CDR3 is 16 amino acids. The CDR3 protein is CASSQRGGRGADTQYF. The CDR3 DNA is TGTGCCAGCAGCCAACGTGGCGGGAGGGGCGCAGATACGCAGTATTTT.

The chain couples TRBV19 to TRBJ1-2; unclear D gene. Germline loops: CDR1 LNHDA, CDR2 SQIVND (reference sequence). The CDR3 length is 15 residues. Trimming pared 1 base from V and 3 bases from J, leaving 12 bases between. The CDR3 spells CASSIAGSFDYGYTF. CDR3 DNA sequence: TGTGCCAGTAGTATAGCAGGCAGCTTTGACTATGGCTACACCTTC.